These T cell receptor beta chains were read from a single sample in a study of technical replicates of blood from a handful of donors. Assay used: immunoSEQ multiplex PCR; TCRdb lists only in-frame clones, some missing. The data contain around 58,000 clones, around 87% of them singletons. Sequencing input: PBMCs. These TCRs come from a human donor in good health. Some clones in this sample may be carry-over from other donors' samples. CDR3s include the opening cysteine and the closing phenylalanine or tryptophan. D genes are given only for firm matches. Not every row has a clone size; where given, it reads once, few, many or a size class.

clone_size	v_call	j_call	d_call	cdr3_nt	cdr3_aa
.	TRBV2	TRBJ2-1	.	TGTGCCAGCAGTGAATCGTATCTGTTCTTC	CASSESYLFF
.	TRBV7-3	TRBJ2-1	TRBD2	TGTGCCAGCAGCACCACGGGGGGCTACAATGAGCAGTTCTTC	CASSTTGGYNEQFF
.	TRBV4-3	TRBJ2-3	.	TGCGCCAGCAGCCAAGACAGGAGGCCCTCAGATACGCAGTATTTT	CASSQDRRPSDTQYF
.	TRBV30	TRBJ2-7	.	TGTGCCTGGACCCCTATTCTGGGACAAGGATTAAGGGAGCAGTACTTC	CAWTPILGQGLREQYF
.	TRBV7-2	TRBJ1-5	.	TGTGCCAGCAGCTTAAGGGGGGAGGGACAGCCCCAGCATTTT	CASSLRGEGQPQHF
once	TRBV5-4	TRBJ2-7	TRBD2	TGTGCCAGCAGCCCTAGAGGGGGACTAGCGGGGCTATACGAGCAGTACTTC	CASSPRGGLAGLYEQYF
.	TRBV5-1	TRBJ2-7	TRBD1	TGCGCCAGCAGAAAAGGGGACAGGGGTCCCCACGAGCAGTACTTC	CASRKGDRGPHEQYF
.	TRBV7-9	TRBJ1-1	TRBD1	TGTGCCAGCAGCTTAGCCGGACAGGGGGACACTGAAGCTTTCTTT	CASSLAGQGDTEAFF
.	TRBV28	TRBJ1-1	TRBD1	TGTGCCAGCAGCCGGACAGGGCCGATGAACACTGAAGCTTTCTTT	CASSRTGPMNTEAFF
.	TRBV10-3	TRBJ2-7	TRBD1	TGTGCCATCAGAGACAGGGGATCCTACGAGCAGTACTTC	CAIRDRGSYEQYF
.	TRBV7-9	TRBJ2-2	TRBD1	TGTGCCAGCAGCCGGGACAGGAACACCGGGGAGCTGTTTTTT	CASSRDRNTGELFF
.	TRBV27	TRBJ2-7	TRBD1	TGTGCCAGCAGGCCAGGACAGGACTACGAGCAGTACTTC	CASRPGQDYEQYF
.	TRBV7-6	TRBJ2-5	.	TGTGCCAGCAGCTCAAACCAAGAGACCCAGTACTTC	CASSSNQETQYF
few	TRBV4-1	TRBJ1-2	.	TGCGCCAGCAGCACTCACGTACCTTCCCAAAGGTGGCAGGGGAGCGGCTACACCTTC	CASSTHVPSQRWQGSGYTF
.	TRBV29-1	TRBJ2-7	.	TGCAGCGTCACCGGGACAACCCACGAGCAGTACTTC	CSVTGTTHEQYF
.	TRBV12-5	TRBJ1-2	.	TGTGCTAGTGGTTTGGAAGGGGGGGTGTATGGCTACACCTTC	CASGLEGGVYGYTF
.	TRBV5-4	TRBJ2-1	.	TGTGCCAGCAGCTTGGAGATTAGCTCCTACAATGAGCAGTTCTTC	CASSLEISSYNEQFF
.	TRBV6-5	TRBJ2-1	TRBD2	TGTGCCAGCAGCCCTGGGACTAGGGGGGGCAATGAGCAGTTCTTC	CASSPGTRGGNEQFF
.	TRBV5-1	TRBJ2-3	.	TGCGCCAGCAGCCCTGGGACTAGCACAGATACGCAGTATTTT	CASSPGTSTDTQYF
once	TRBV29-1	TRBJ1-2	TRBD1	TGCAGCGCCGGCGGGGGGGTCAGGGGGATTCCCGCCTATGGCTACACCTTC	CSAGGGVRGIPAYGYTF
.	TRBV19	TRBJ2-1	TRBD2	TGTGCCAGTAGCCTAGCGGGAGGGCCCGATGAGCAGTTCTTC	CASSLAGGPDEQFF
.	TRBV19	TRBJ1-5	.	TGTGCCAGTAGTATCCGGGGTAATCAGCCCCAGCATTTT	CASSIRGNQPQHF
.	TRBV5-1	TRBJ1-1	TRBD1	TGCGCCAGCAGCTTGGTGGAGGACAGGGCCACTGAAGCTTTCTTT	CASSLVEDRATEAFF
few	TRBV29-1	TRBJ1-1	.	TGCAGCGTTGAACCGCAGGGTAGCTGGGGCACTGAAGCTTTCTTT	CSVEPQGSWGTEAFF
.	TRBV5-6	TRBJ1-2	.	TGTGCCAGCAGCTTGGGAGGTTCGTATGGCTACACCTTC	CASSLGGSYGYTF
.	TRBV2	TRBJ2-7	.	TGTGCCAGCAGTGTCCCGCCAGGGGGGATCTACGAGCAGTACTTC	CASSVPPGGIYEQYF
.	TRBV15	TRBJ2-5	TRBD2	TGTGCCACCAGCCAGTTTCTAGTAGCGGGAAGCCAAGAGACCCAGTACTTC	CATSQFLVAGSQETQYF